These 20 T cell receptor beta chains were sequenced from one sample in a study of shared clonotypes between healthy human individuals. Assay: immunoSEQ multiplex PCR; the TCRdb copy retains only in-frame clones and omits some. The sample consists of around 2,000,000 clones, 85% to 95% of them appearing once. Terminally differentiated effector memory CD45RA+ cells were excluded by CCR7 positive selection of CD45RO-negative cells. The sample was naive CD8+ T cells from PBMCs. These receptors were obtained from a young man in good health. Some clones in this sample may be carry-over from other donors' samples.

Regarding this clone: Additional DNA sequences in this sample encode the identical CDR3. The gene calls are TRBV4-1 and TRBJ2-5; possibly TRBD1 for D (6 bases). V was shortened by 3 bases and J by 5 bases, with 13 bases between the two germline ends. The germline V gene encodes CDR1 MGHRA and CDR2 YSYEKL. This CDR3 has 14 amino acids. This chain's CDR3 is CASSQDRGWETQYF. The CDR3 DNA reads as TGCGCCAGCAGCCAGGATAGGGGGTGGGAGACCCAGTACTTC.

The chain has TRBV2 and TRBJ1-1; D unresolved. V gave up 1 base and J gave up 4 bases, with 7 bases separating them. The CDR3 totals 13 residues. In germline, CDR1 is SNHLY, CDR2 FYNNEI. The CDR3 loop reads CASSEGVRTEAFF. The CDR3 coding sequence is TGTGCCAGCAGTGAAGGGGTTCGCACTGAAGCTTTCTTT.

The V and J genes are TRBV7-7 and TRBJ2-5; maybe TRBD2 (6 bases). Germline values: CDR1 SSHAT, CDR2 FNYEAQ (reference sequence). The CDR3 has 14 amino acids. V lost 5 bases and J lost 4, with 14 bases in between. The CDR3 here is CASSPGRGGETQYF. The DNA of the CDR3 is TGTGCCAGCAGCCCCGGGCGGGGCGGAGAGACCCAGTACTTC. The complete variable domain, with remaining parts taken from reference TRBV7-7 and TRBJ2-5, reads GAGVSQSPRYKVTKRGQDVTLRCDPISSHATLYWYQQALGQGPEFLTYFNYEAQPDKSGLPSDRFSAERPEGSISTLTIQRTEQRDSAMYRCASSPGRGGETQYFGPGTRLLVL.

J is TRBJ2-7 and V is TRBV4-1, with D unresolved. The CDR3 consists of 14 residues. Per the germline V gene, CDR1 is MGHRA and CDR2 is YSYEKL. V was cut by 1 base and J by 5 bases, with 12 bases left in between. As DNA, the CDR3 is TGCGCCAGCAGCCAAGCGTGGTCCATCAACGAGCAGTACTTC. Translating gives CASSQAWSINEQYF.

In the case of this clone: In the same sample, other DNA sequences code for this CDR3. The chain carries TRBV27 and TRBJ2-7; no clear D. V dropped 3 bases and J dropped 4 bases, with 10 bases sitting between them. The CDR3 runs to 13 residues. Germline values: CDR1 MNHEY, CDR2 SMNVEV (reference sequence). CDR3 sequence: CASSLSAGYEQYF. CDR3 nucleotide sequence: TGTGCCAGCAGTTTGAGTGCAGGATACGAGCAGTACTTC.

The CDR3 DNA reads TGTGCCAGCAGTCGAGGACCGCACAATGAGCAGTTCTTC. This gives the protein CASSRGPHNEQFF. The chain employs TRBV6-1 and TRBJ2-1; no definite D call. The CDR3 loop spans 13 amino acids. Trimming cost V 5 bases and J 5 bases, with 10 bases left between them. The germline gives CDR1 MNHNS, CDR2 SASEGT.

The chain uses TRBV4-2 and TRBJ2-7, with D perhaps given as TRBD1 or TRBD2 (5 bases each). The germline V and J ends were trimmed by 1 base and 0 bases, with 10 bases remaining between them. Germline values: CDR1 LGHNA, CDR2 YNFKEQ. The length of the CDR3 is 15 residues. CDR3 sequence (DNA): TGTGCCAGCAGCCAAGTGGCAGGGAGCTCCTACGAGCAGTACTTC. It specifies CASSQVAGSSYEQYF.

This clone appeared a single time. V is TRBV9 and J is TRBJ2-5, with TRBD2 identical over 12 bases. CDR3 length: 17 residues. Germline V CDR1 and CDR2: SGDLS, YYNGEE. Trimming cost V 3 bases and J 1 base; bases outside gene matches: 7. CDR3 DNA sequence: TGTGCCAGCAGCGCCTCTCGGACTAGCGGGACCCAAGAGACCCAGTACTTC. The encoded protein is CASSASRTSGTQETQYF.

This chain links TRBV7-8 with TRBJ1-1, with TRBD1 as a possible D gene (6 bases). Germline CDR1 SGHVS, CDR2 FQNEAQ. Trimming took off 3 bases at V and 3 bases at J, with 14 bases between the two ends. The CDR3 runs to 15 residues. The CDR3 nucleotides read TGTGCCAGCAGCTTCGCAGGGGAAGGGTACACTGAAGCTTTCTTT. It encodes CASSFAGEGYTEAFF.

To note about this clone: In the same sample, other DNA sequences code for this CDR3. V gene TRBV7-9 combines with J gene TRBJ1-3, with TRBD1 matching over 9 bases. V lost 5 bases and J lost 2; bases outside the gene matches: 4. Germline loops: CDR1 SEHNR, CDR2 FQNEAQ (reference sequence). The CDR3 runs 15 residues. The CDR3 DNA is TGTGCCAGCAGCACCCGGACAGGGGCTGGAAACACCATATATTTT. Protein product: CASSTRTGAGNTIYF.

The genes are TRBV11-2 and TRBJ2-7; weak D call: TRBD2 (6 bases). V was pared by 5 bases and J by 4 bases, with 18 bases between. This CDR3 comprises 15 residues. CDR1 is SGHAT and CDR2 is FQNNGV in the germline V gene. CDR3 in DNA: TGTGCCAGCAGCCGGCGGGACCACCTCCGGTACGAGCAGTACTTC. Translation: CASSRRDHLRYEQYF.

Note on this clone: The same CDR3 can be traced to other DNA sequences in this sample. The V gene is TRBV27, the J gene TRBJ2-7, with D perhaps TRBD2 (5 bases). CDR3 size: 13 residues. Germline lookup yields CDR1 MNHEY and CDR2 SMNVEV (reference sequence). The V end lost 5 bases, the J end lost 2 bases, and 10 bases lay between the germline ends. CDR3 nucleotide sequence: TGTGCCAGCAGTCAAGGACTCACCTACGAGCAGTACTTC. It is translated as CASSQGLTYEQYF.

The chain links TRBV27 to TRBJ2-1; D might be TRBD1 or TRBD2, each matching 5 bases. Trimming shortened V by 4 bases and J by 7 bases, and 11 bases separated the two germline ends. This CDR3 region has 13 residues. Germline V CDR1 and CDR2: MNHEY, SMNVEV (reference sequence). The CDR3 DNA sequence: TGTGCCAGCAGTTGGGACCCCGGGAATGAGCAGTTCTTC. Translation gives CASSWDPGNEQFF.

V gene TRBV15 combines with J gene TRBJ1-4; D is ambiguous. The CDR3 spans 16 residues. Germline-derived CDR1 and CDR2 are LNHNV and YYDKDF (reference sequence). V lost 0 bases and J lost 5, with 13 bases in between. CDR3 sequence: CATSRDGPEQNEKLFF. CDR3 nucleotide sequence: TGTGCCACCAGCAGAGACGGACCGGAGCAGAATGAAAAACTGTTTTTT.

The rearrangement links TRBV10-3 to TRBJ2-1, with 9 bases lining up with TRBD2. Trimming took 10 bases from V and 0 from J; bases not matched to a gene: 4. Germline V lookup: CDR1 ENHRY, CDR2 SYGVKD. The CDR3 is 14 amino acids. DNA for the CDR3: TGTGCCAGTAGTAGCGGGAGCTCCTACAATGAGCAGTTCTTC. Residues: CASSSGSSYNEQFF.

The rearrangement links TRBV27 to TRBJ2-1; a weak D match, TRBD1 (5 bases). The CDR3 consists of 12 residues. V gave up 8 bases and J gave up 5 bases, with 10 bases separating them. The germline V gene has CDR1 MNHEY and CDR2 SMNVEV (reference sequence). CDR3 in amino acids: CASSDSNNEQFF. The CDR3 DNA is TGTGCCAGCTCAGACAGCAACAATGAGCAGTTCTTC.

The chain is built from TRBV7-8 and TRBJ1-4; 7 bases map to TRBD1. This CDR3 is 15 amino acids long. CDR1 is SGHVS, CDR2 FQNEAQ, per germline. V was pared by 5 bases and J by 3 bases, with 6 bases of the junction left unmatched. The CDR3: CASSPRDSPNEKLFF. In nucleotides, the CDR3 is TGTGCCAGCAGCCCGAGGGACAGCCCTAATGAAAAACTGTTTTTT.

J is TRBJ2-7 and V is TRBV5-6, with D possibly matching TRBD2 (6 bases). Trimming shortened V by 4 bases and J by 2 bases, and 16 bases separated the two germline ends. The CDR3 has 15 amino acids. The germline V gene encodes CDR1 SGHDT and CDR2 YYEEEE. The chain's CDR3 is CASSNDGAGTYEQYF. CDR3 DNA sequence: TGTGCCAGCAGCAATGATGGGGCGGGAACCTACGAGCAGTACTTC.

A note on this clone: Other DNA sequences of this sample code for an identical CDR3. The gene calls are TRBV5-6 and TRBJ2-7; D is unresolved. V lost 0 bases and J 3 bases, leaving 4 bases between the germline ends. CDR3 size: 12 residues. Per the germline V gene, CDR1 is SGHDT and CDR2 is YYEEEE. Here the CDR3 reads CASSLGDYEQYF. CDR3 sequence (DNA): TGTGCCAGCAGCTTGGGAGACTACGAGCAGTACTTC.

The rearrangement links TRBV4-1 to TRBJ2-1; D gene unclear. Trimming shortened V by 2 bases and J by 11 bases, and 13 bases separated the two germline ends. Germline CDR1 is MGHRA and CDR2 is YSYEKL. The CDR3 runs to 13 residues. The CDR3 DNA follows: TGCGCCAGCAGCCAATCCCCCGACGTGAAGCAGTTCTTC. The encoded protein is CASSQSPDVKQFF.